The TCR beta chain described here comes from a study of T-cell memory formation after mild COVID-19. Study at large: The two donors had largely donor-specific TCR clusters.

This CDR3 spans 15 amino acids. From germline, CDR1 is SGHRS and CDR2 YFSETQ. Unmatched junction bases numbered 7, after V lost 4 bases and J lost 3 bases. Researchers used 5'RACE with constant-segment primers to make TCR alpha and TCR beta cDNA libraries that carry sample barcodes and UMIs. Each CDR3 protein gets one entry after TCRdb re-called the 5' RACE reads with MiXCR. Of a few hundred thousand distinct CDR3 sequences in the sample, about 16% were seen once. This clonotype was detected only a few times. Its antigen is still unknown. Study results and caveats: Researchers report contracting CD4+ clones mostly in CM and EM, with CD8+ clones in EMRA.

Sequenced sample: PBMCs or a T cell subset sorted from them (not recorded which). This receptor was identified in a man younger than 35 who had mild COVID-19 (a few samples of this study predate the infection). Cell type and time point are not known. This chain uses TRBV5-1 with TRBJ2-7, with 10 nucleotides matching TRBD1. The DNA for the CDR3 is TGCGCCAGCAGCCGTGGGACAGGGGAATACTACGAGCAGTACTTC. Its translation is CASSRGTGEYYEQYF.